Detailed here is one T cell receptor (beta chain). Its antigen is undetermined. This sample was taken from a study of T cell repertoires in cytomegalovirus infection. Study-level findings and limits: Public TCR beta family frequency separated CMV-and-HLA carriers, including in an independent cohort. Dominating the ex vivo response were HLA-C-restricted CMV-specific TCR beta clonotypes.

TCRdb used MiXCR to reprocess the reads, holding one entry per CDR3 protein. Here the sample spans about 830,000 distinct CDR3 sequences, 32% being singletons. Sequencing was performed on cultured CD8+ T cells from PBMCs, taken from culture after CMV antigen stimulation. This TCR came from a human donor in good health (CMV status not recorded). Some clones in this sample may be carry-over from other donors' samples.

As DNA, the CDR3 is TGTGCCAGCAGTTTCGGGCAGTCCTCCCCCATTCAGTACTTC. This encodes CASSFGQSSPIQYF. The chain links TRBV27 to TRBJ2-4; no reliable D call. The CDR3 covers 14 residues. The V and J ends lost 3 bases and 9 bases respectively, with 15 bases between them. The V gene's germline CDR1 is MNHEY and CDR2 SMNVEV (reference sequence).